These 12 T cell receptor beta chains originate from one sample sequenced in a study of cytomegalovirus exposure and HLA in healthy donors. 13 Jbeta primers and 60 Vbeta primers were used for the PCR. Assay used: immunoSEQ multiplex PCR; TCRdb lists only in-frame clones, some missing. The table shows some 160,000 clones, with around four fifths occurring only once. The sample consisted of PBMCs. The source of these receptors is a woman under 30 in good health and CMV-seronegative.

DNA of the CDR3: TGTGCCAGCTCACCACCAAATTCTGGGACTAGGTACAATGAGCAGTTCTTC. Protein sequence: CASSPPNSGTRYNEQFF. The chain couples TRBV18 to TRBJ2-1; TRBD2 matches 8 bases. The J segment lost 4 bases and the V segment lost 0 bases, leaving 8 bases of the junction unmatched. The CDR3 length is 17 residues. Germline V gives CDR1 KGHSH, CDR2 LQKENI.

This sequence joins TRBV5-1 and TRBJ2-7; D gene unclear. Trimming removed 2 bases from V and 2 bases from J, with 14 bases in between. Germline V gene lookup returns CDR1 SGHRS and CDR2 YFSETQ. This CDR3 spans 15 amino acids. In DNA, the CDR3 is TGCGCCAGCAGCTTTGCTTCCGATCGGGCCTACGAGCAGTACTTC. The encoded protein is CASSFASDRAYEQYF.

The chain uses TRBV2 and TRBJ2-2, with 8 bases aligning to TRBD1. Germline V lookup: CDR1 SNHLY, CDR2 FYNNEI. J gave up 2 bases and V 6 bases, and 8 bases lay outside the gene matches. The CDR3 contains 16 residues. The CDR3 here is CASSARQGTNTGELFF. The CDR3 bases are TGTGCCAGCAGCGCAAGACAGGGGACAAACACCGGGGAGCTGTTTTTT.

V gene TRBV2 combines with J gene TRBJ2-7; 9 bases match TRBD1. V lost 6 bases, J lost 4 bases, and 10 bases stayed unmatched. The length of the CDR3 is 15 residues. Germline assignment: CDR1 SNHLY and CDR2 FYNNEI. The DNA for the CDR3 is TGTGCCAGCAGAAAACTACAGGGGGCCCAGTACGAGCAGTACTTC. Translation: CASRKLQGAQYEQYF.

The chain is built from TRBV29-1 and TRBJ2-2, with D perhaps TRBD1 (6 bases). The germline V and J ends were trimmed by 3 bases and 9 bases, with 14 bases remaining between them. The CDR3 is 13 residues long. Germline V CDR1 and CDR2: SQVTM, ANQGSEA. The CDR3 protein is CSVETPRDRELFF. Here the CDR3 DNA reads TGCAGCGTTGAGACCCCTCGGGACAGGGAGCTGTTTTTT.

This clone was seen a single time. The V gene is TRBV19, the J gene TRBJ1-5, with 7 bases aligning to TRBD1. V trimming: 3 bases; J trimming: 2 bases; junction bases outside the gene matches: 1. Germline values: CDR1 LNHDA, CDR2 SQIVND (reference sequence). The CDR3 has 14 residues. The CDR3 nucleotides are TGTGCCAGTAGTATCGACAGGGGCAATCAGCCCCAGCATTTT. This codes for CASSIDRGNQPQHF.

The rearrangement uses TRBV5-4 and TRBJ1-2; 7 bases are a match to TRBD1. The CDR3 totals 17 residues. Germline loops: CDR1 SGHNT, CDR2 YYREEE (reference sequence). V was pared by 2 bases and J by 8 bases, with 18 bases of the junction left unmatched. This chain's CDR3 is CASSFRQGVREGRGYTF. In DNA, the CDR3 is TGTGCCAGCAGCTTCAGACAGGGAGTGAGGGAAGGCCGGGGCTACACCTTC.

This chain joins TRBV27 and TRBJ2-5, with a possible D match to TRBD1 (5 bases). Trimming shortened V by 2 bases and J by 1 base, and 8 bases separated the two germline ends. The CDR3 extends over 14 amino acids. Germline V gene data show CDR1 as MNHEY and CDR2 as SMNVEV (reference sequence). Here the CDR3 reads CASSLVQGQETQYF. The CDR3 coding sequence is TGTGCCAGCAGTTTAGTGCAGGGCCAAGAGACCCAGTACTTC.

This chain connects TRBV20-1 to TRBJ2-5, with TRBD2 matching over 9 bases. CDR3 length: 11 amino acids. CDR1 and CDR2 (germline): DFQATT, SNEGSKA (reference sequence). J was trimmed by 7 bases and V by 6 bases; bases with no gene match: 3. The CDR3 DNA reads TGCAGTGCCGCACTAGCGGGGACCCAGTACTTC. Translation: CSAALAGTQYF.

This chain joins TRBV6-1 and TRBJ2-5; D may be TRBD1 (5 bases). V lost 3 bases and J 3 bases, leaving 11 bases between the germline ends. Germline V gives CDR1 MNHNS, CDR2 SASEGT. This CDR3 has 14 residues. The CDR3 reads CASSDPGREETQYF. The DNA for the CDR3 is TGTGCCAGCAGTGACCCCGGCAGGGAAGAGACCCAGTACTTC.

This clone was recorded at least ten times. The chain carries TRBV28 and TRBJ2-7; no firm D call. The V end was cut by 2 bases, the J end by 6 bases, with 17 bases between. The CDR3 consists of 15 residues. Germline CDR1 MDHEN, CDR2 SYDVKM. The CDR3 bases are TGTGCCAGCAGTTTACCCCCCGCAAGCAAGTCCGAGCAGTACTTC. Protein product: CASSLPPASKSEQYF.

This chain joins TRBV25-1 and TRBJ1-2, with TRBD1 matching over 10 bases. J lost 4 bases, V lost 3 bases, and 5 bases had no gene match. Looked up from germline, CDR1 is MGHDK and CDR2 is SYGVNS. CDR3 length: 15 residues. The DNA for the CDR3 is TGTGCCAGCAGTGAGGCCGGGACAGGGGTCTATGGCTACACCTTC. This encodes CASSEAGTGVYGYTF.